These 10 T cell receptor beta chains originate from one sample sequenced in a study of cytotoxic CD8 clonotypes in ibrutinib-treated CLL. Assay used: immunoSEQ multiplex PCR; TCRdb lists only in-frame clones, some missing. The table records around 60,000 clones, 57% of them present only once. The sequenced sample was PBMCs, obtained after 12 months of ibrutinib treatment. Receptors were obtained from a human donor with chronic lymphocytic leukemia.

The rearrangement joins TRBV2 to TRBJ2-1, with 11 bases matching TRBD2. The CDR3 loop spans 13 amino acids. Losses at the gene ends were 2 bases for V and 15 bases for J; bases not matched to a gene: 6. Germline lookup yields CDR1 SNHLY and CDR2 FYNNEI. The CDR3 bases are TGTGCCAGCAGTGAAATGACTAGCGGGACCGTGTTCTTC. Translated, it gives CASSEMTSGTVFF.

J is TRBJ1-1 and V is TRBV5-1; 8 nucleotides align to TRBD1. CDR3 length: 15 residues. In germline, CDR1 is SGHRS, CDR2 YFSETQ. Unmatched junction bases numbered 6, after V lost 3 bases and J lost 2 bases. As DNA, the CDR3 is TGCGCCAGCAGCTGGGGGACAGGAAAAAACACTGAAGCTTTCTTT. It encodes CASSWGTGKNTEAFF. The full variable domain, in which reference TRBV5-1 and TRBJ1-1 provide the parts outside the CDR3, is KAGVTQTPRYLIKTRGQQVTLSCSPISGHRSVSWYQQTPGQGLQFLFEYFSETQRNKGNFPGRFSGRQFSNSRSEMNVSTLELGDSALYLCASSWGTGKNTEAFFGQGTRLTVV.

The chain combines TRBV6-5 with TRBJ1-5; D not resolved. Trimming removed 8 bases from V and 3 bases from J, with 14 bases in between. The CDR3 is 14 residues long. Germline V CDR1 and CDR2: MNHEY, SVGAGI. The CDR3 nucleotides read TGTGCCAGCGCGGCAGGCCCCTCCAATCAGCCCCAGCATTTT. This gives the protein CASAAGPSNQPQHF.

This clone was seen only a few times. The chain is built from TRBV6-5 and TRBJ2-1; D gene uncertain. V dropped 2 bases and J dropped 5 bases, with 4 bases sitting between them. Germline CDR1 MNHEY, CDR2 SVGAGI. CDR3 length equals 12 residues. CDR3 amino acids: CASSYLHNEQFF. CDR3 coding DNA: TGTGCCAGCAGTTACCTCCACAATGAGCAGTTCTTC.

J is TRBJ1-3 and V is TRBV4-2, with TRBD1 as a possible D gene (6 bases). The CDR3 has 17 residues. V shed 4 bases and J shed 4 bases, with 20 bases lying between them. Germline assignment: CDR1 LGHNA and CDR2 YNFKEQ. CDR3 DNA: TGTGCCAGCAGCCCCTCCTCAACGAGGGGGGTGGGAAACACCATATATTTT. Translation: CASSPSSTRGVGNTIYF.

This clone qualifies as medium-sized (0.01 to 0.1%). This chain connects TRBV10-3 to TRBJ1-1; D is ambiguous. The CDR3 contains 13 residues. Trimming stripped 6 bases from V and 1 base from J, with 9 bases between. Germline V gene lookup returns CDR1 ENHRY and CDR2 SYGVKD. The CDR3 loop reads CAIRNRENTEAFF. The CDR3 coding sequence is TGTGCCATCAGGAACAGAGAGAACACTGAAGCTTTCTTT.

The chain carries TRBV5-1 and TRBJ1-3, with a weak D call TRBD1 (6 bases). The CDR3 has 16 amino acids. Trimming left V 4 bases short and J 0 bases short, with 14 bases between. Germline lookup yields CDR1 SGHRS and CDR2 YFSETQ. Here the CDR3 reads CASSLGQPTSGNTIYF. The DNA for the CDR3 is TGCGCCAGCAGCCTCGGACAGCCTACCTCTGGAAACACCATATATTTT.

The chain is built from TRBV19 and TRBJ1-4; TRBD1 aligns across 7 bases. The CDR3 totals 16 residues. Per germline, CDR1 LNHDA and CDR2 SQIVND (reference sequence). V dropped 9 bases and J dropped 3; count of bases not matched to a gene: 13. CDR3 coding DNA: TGTGCCAGCCTGGGACAGCCCGTCGGGGCTAATGAAAAACTGTTTTTT. Translation gives CASLGQPVGANEKLFF.

This chain joins TRBV28 and TRBJ1-5, with D possibly being TRBD1 (6 bases). Looked up from germline, CDR1 is MDHEN and CDR2 is SYDVKM. This CDR3 spans 14 amino acids. The V and J ends lost 5 bases and 7 bases respectively, with 15 bases between them. The CDR3 bases are TGTGCCAGCAGTCTCACAGGGCCGGGACAGCCCCAGCATTTT. Amino acid sequence: CASSLTGPGQPQHF. Full variable domain (rest looked up from reference TRBV28 and TRBJ1-5): DVKVTQSSRYLVKRTGEKVFLECVQDMDHENMFWYRQDPGLGLRLIYFSYDVKMKEKGDIPEGYSVSREKKERFSLILESASTNQTSMYLCASSLTGPGQPQHFGDGTRLSIL.

The genes are TRBV6-5 and TRBJ2-1; 13 nucleotides agree with TRBD2. The ends lost 9 bases at V and 10 bases at J; junction bases unmatched: 9. The CDR3 is 14 amino acids. Germline V gives CDR1 MNHEY, CDR2 SVGAGI. The CDR3 is CASIAKTSGGEQFF. For the CDR3, the DNA is TGTGCCAGTATCGCCAAGACTAGCGGGGGGGAGCAGTTCTTC.